These T cell receptor beta chains were read from a single sample in a study of regulatory T cells in long-lasting Graves disease. TCRdb independently ran MiXCR on the multiplex PCR reads; one entry per CDR3 protein. The data hold a few hundred thousand distinct CDR3 sequences, with around 15% observed a single time. Separately, the same data were catalogued under a study of T cells in Graves' hyperthyroidism and ophthalmopathy.

The sequences come from peripheral blood mononuclear cells (PBMCs), collected at new diagnosis, from a patient treated with antithyroid drugs. All receptors derive from a woman aged 50 to 60 with Graves disease. CDR3s include the opening cysteine and the closing phenylalanine or tryptophan. D genes are given only for firm matches. Clone sizes are given selectively: once, few, many, or a class where the clone is expanded.

V gene	clone size	J gene	D gene	CDR3 protein	CDR3 DNA
TRBV10-3	few	TRBJ2-1	TRBD2	CAIAREGLGEQFF	TGTGCCATCGCACGGGAGGGGTTGGGTGAGCAGTTCTTC
TRBV20-1	few	TRBJ2-2	TRBD2	CSARGGVVGTGELFF	TGCAGTGCTAGGGGGGGGGTAGTCGGCACCGGGGAGCTGTTTTTT
TRBV4-1	many	TRBJ1-5	-	CASSQGGNQPQHF	TGCGCCAGCAGCCAAGGAGGGAATCAGCCCCAGCATTTT
TRBV20-1	-	TRBJ2-7	TRBD2	CSASLAEGRHEQYF	TGCAGTGCTAGCCTAGCGGAGGGCCGCCACGAGCAGTACTTC
TRBV29-1	-	TRBJ2-2	TRBD1	CSVGDSGVDTGELFF	TGCAGCGTTGGGGACAGTGGCGTGGACACCGGGGAGCTGTTTTTT
TRBV2	many	TRBJ2-1	TRBD2	CASSGPLAGQYNEQFF	TGTGCCAGCAGTGGTCCCCTAGCGGGGCAATACAATGAGCAGTTCTTC
TRBV28	many	TRBJ1-4	TRBD1	CASTQQGYGEKLFF	TGTGCCAGCACCCAACAGGGGTACGGTGAAAAACTGTTTTTT
TRBV28	many	TRBJ2-5	-	CASSSGQGGTQYF	TGTGCCAGCAGTTCCGGCCAGGGTGGGACCCAGTACTTC
TRBV28	many	TRBJ2-7	TRBD1	CASDEQGADHEQYF	TGTGCCAGCGACGAACAGGGGGCCGACCACGAGCAGTACTTC
TRBV30	-	TRBJ2-1	TRBD2	CAWKLLSGVPYTEQFF	TGTGCCTGGAAACTCCTGAGCGGGGTTCCGTACACTGAGCAGTTCTTC
TRBV5-1	few	TRBJ2-3	-	CASSEHRNTQYF	TGCGCCAGCAGCGAGCACAGGAATACGCAGTATTTT
TRBV5-1	-	TRBJ2-1	TRBD2	CASSLGVLAGAYNEQFF	TGCGCCAGCAGCTTGGGGGTCCTAGCGGGAGCTTACAATGAGCAGTTCTTC
TRBV28	-	TRBJ2-7	-	CASNTEGLEQYF	TGTGCCAGCAATACGGAGGGATTGGAGCAGTACTTC
TRBV12-3/TRBV12-4	many	TRBJ1-5	TRBD1	CASSSTLDRGYQPQHF	TGTGCCAGCAGTTCGACACTCGACAGGGGGTATCAGCCCCAGCATTTT
TRBV12-3/TRBV12-4	few	TRBJ1-2	-	CASSQTGTVYGYTF	TGTGCCAGCAGCCAAACCGGGACGGTCTATGGCTACACCTTC
TRBV5-1	many	TRBJ2-5	TRBD1	CASSLEPGQGGETQYF	TGCGCCAGCAGCTTGGAACCGGGACAGGGGGGAGAGACCCAGTACTTC
TRBV4-2	-	TRBJ2-7	-	CASSQEGWETYEQHF	TGTGCCAGCAGCCAAGAAGGTTGGGAAACCTACGAGCAGCACTTC
TRBV7-9	many	TRBJ2-3	TRBD1	CASRSDRGIADTQYF	TGTGCCAGCAGGTCGGACAGGGGGATCGCAGATACGCAGTATTTT
TRBV9	-	TRBJ2-3	-	CASSVRGSSTDTQYF	TGTGCCAGCAGCGTACGGGGGTCCAGCACAGATACGCAGTATTTT
TRBV28	many	TRBJ1-1	-	CASSLFTQNTEAFF	TGTGCCAGCAGTTTATTCACACAGAACACTGAAGCTTTCTTT
TRBV9	few	TRBJ2-1	TRBD2	CASSVAPREYNEQFF	TGTGCCAGCAGCGTAGCACCGCGGGAGTACAATGAGCAGTTCTTC
TRBV10-2	many	TRBJ2-2	TRBD2	CASRAGTSTVGELFF	TGCGCCAGCAGAGCCGGGACTAGCACGGTCGGGGAGCTGTTTTTT
TRBV11-2	many	TRBJ1-1	TRBD1	CASSIQGGAFF	TGTGCCAGCAGCATACAGGGGGGAGCTTTCTTT
TRBV2	many	TRBJ2-1	TRBD2	CASSAGLAGPYNEQFF	TGTGCCAGCAGTGCGGGACTAGCGGGACCCTACAATGAGCAGTTCTTC
TRBV4-1	few	TRBJ1-4	-	CASSQDGGGRPATNEKLFF	TGCGCCAGCAGCCAAGATGGCGGGGGGCGGCCTGCAACTAATGAAAAACTGTTTTTT
TRBV12-3/TRBV12-4	many	TRBJ2-5	TRBD1	CASSFLQGAGETQYF	TGTGCCAGCAGTTTCTTGCAGGGGGCAGGAGAGACCCAGTACTTC
TRBV6-2/TRBV6-3	many	TRBJ2-3	-	CASRNGTRRPTTDTQYF	TGTGCCAGCAGGAATGGGACCCGCCGACCTACCACAGATACGCAGTATTTT
TRBV28	many	TRBJ2-7	-	CASKQPGIDEQYF	TGTGCCAGCAAACAACCTGGGATCGACGAGCAGTACTTC
TRBV18	many	TRBJ1-5	-	CASSPSTGEDQPQHF	TGTGCCAGCTCACCATCAACGGGGGAGGATCAGCCCCAGCATTTT
TRBV12-3/TRBV12-4	few	TRBJ2-1	-	CASSFSLANEQFF	TGTGCCAGCAGTTTTTCCCTAGCCAATGAGCAGTTCTTC
TRBV24-1	many	TRBJ1-4	-	CATIGTPWGEKLFF	TGTGCCACCATTGGGACGCCCTGGGGTGAAAAACTGTTTTTT
TRBV5-1	many	TRBJ2-7	TRBD1	CASRPGTGIFEQYF	TGCGCCAGCAGACCCGGGACAGGGATCTTCGAGCAGTACTTC
TRBV19	-	TRBJ1-4	-	CASISHGANEKLFF	TGTGCCAGTATTTCGCACGGAGCGAATGAAAAACTGTTTTTT
TRBV6-5	-	TRBJ2-5	TRBD2	CASSYSGLAGVRETQYF	TGTGCCAGCAGTTACTCAGGACTAGCGGGAGTTCGGGAGACCCAGTACTTC
TRBV28	many	TRBJ2-1	TRBD2	CASTLYLGGTSGAIYNNEQFF	TGTGCCAGCACTTTATACCTGGGCGGGACTAGCGGGGCAATCTACAACAATGAGCAGTTCTTC
TRBV20-1	-	TRBJ2-6	-	CSAPDSSGANVLTF	TGCAGTGCTCCGGACAGCTCTGGGGCCAACGTCCTGACTTTC
TRBV7-8	many	TRBJ2-5	TRBD2	CASSSAGLAGGETQYF	TGTGCCAGCAGCTCGGCAGGACTAGCGGGTGGCGAGACCCAGTACTTC
TRBV30	many	TRBJ1-1	-	CAWSMAEQSEAFF	TGTGCCTGGAGTATGGCGGAGCAATCTGAAGCTTTCTTT
TRBV29-1	few	TRBJ1-2	TRBD1	CSYRTGEYGYTF	TGCAGTTACCGGACAGGGGAATATGGCTACACCTTC
TRBV2	-	TRBJ1-2	-	CASSTGPYYGYTF	TGTGCCAGCAGTACAGGTCCCTACTATGGCTACACCTTC
TRBV7-9	many	TRBJ2-7	-	CASSSSGGQAEQYF	TGTGCCAGCAGCTCCTCGGGGGGACAGGCTGAGCAGTACTTC
TRBV10-3	many	TRBJ2-3	TRBD1	CAIVSGQGTDTQYF	TGTGCCATCGTAAGTGGACAGGGCACAGATACGCAGTATTTT
TRBV2	many	TRBJ2-2	-	CASWGLNAGELFF	TGTGCCAGCTGGGGGCTTAACGCCGGGGAGCTGTTTTTT
TRBV7-6	-	TRBJ2-7	-	CASSFLGHYEQYF	TGTGCCAGCAGCTTTTTGGGCCATTACGAGCAGTACTTC
TRBV12-3/TRBV12-4	many	TRBJ2-2	TRBD1	CASSLGDRGQAGELFF	TGTGCCAGCAGTCTGGGGGACAGGGGGCAGGCCGGGGAGCTGTTTTTT
TRBV18	many	TRBJ1-1	TRBD1	CASSPDRGDTEAFF	TGTGCCAGCTCACCGGACAGGGGGGACACTGAAGCTTTCTTT
TRBV10-3	-	TRBJ2-5	-	CAIQQGGNQETQYF	TGTGCCATCCAACAGGGGGGGAACCAAGAGACCCAGTACTTC
TRBV5-4	-	TRBJ2-5	-	CASSLKGGGETQYF	TGTGCCAGCAGCTTAAAGGGGGGAGGAGAGACCCAGTACTTC
TRBV5-6	many	TRBJ2-5	-	CASSSPEAPQYF	TGTGCCAGCAGCTCCCCCGAAGCGCCCCAGTACTTC
TRBV6-2/TRBV6-3	-	TRBJ2-5	TRBD2	CASSGLAKQETQYF	TGTGCCAGCAGCGGACTAGCGAAACAAGAGACCCAGTACTTC
TRBV29-1	many	TRBJ2-3	-	CSVEAQGTDTQYF	TGCAGCGTTGAAGCACAGGGCACAGATACGCAGTATTTT
TRBV28	many	TRBJ1-5	-	CASSLYGDYSNQPQHF	TGTGCCAGCAGTTTATACGGGGATTATAGCAATCAGCCCCAGCATTTT
TRBV28	few	TRBJ1-4	TRBD1	CASSAGTGTEKLFF	TGTGCCAGCAGTGCCGGGACAGGGACTGAAAAACTGTTTTTT
TRBV5-1	few	TRBJ1-4	-	CASSLQFVATNEKLFF	TGCGCCAGCAGCTTGCAATTTGTTGCAACTAATGAAAAACTGTTTTTT
TRBV6-1	-	TRBJ2-7	-	CASSVGAGASYEQCF	-